This is a list of T cell receptor beta chains from one sample in a study of OX40 agonist ivuxolimab in advanced cancers. Clones were read by immunoSEQ multiplex PCR, and TCRdb kept only the in-frame ones, dropping some. This table has more than 35,000 clones, around 83% appearing once. The sequences come from CD4+ or CD8+ T cells sorted from blood, collected in a trial of the OX40 agonist ivuxolimab. These receptors all come from an adult with an advanced solid tumor such as melanoma, head and neck, liver or kidney cancer. CDR3s include the opening cysteine and the closing phenylalanine or tryptophan. D genes are given only for firm matches. Clone sizes are given selectively: once, few, many, or a class where the clone is expanded.

J: TRBJ2-3
size: .
D: .
V: TRBV4-1
DNA: TGCGCCAGCAGCCGGGGACCCGCTAGCACAGATACGCAGTATTTT
CDR3: CASSRGPASTDTQYF

J: TRBJ1-5
size: .
D: .
V: TRBV6-5
DNA: TGTGCCAGCCGAATCTCAGGGGCGGTTCAGCCCCAGCATTTT
CDR3: CASRISGAVQPQHF

J: TRBJ2-2
size: .
D: .
V: TRBV30
DNA: TGTGCCTGGAGTGTACGGACACTGAACACCGGGGAGCTGTTTTTT
CDR3: CAWSVRTLNTGELFF

J: TRBJ2-5
size: .
D: TRBD1
V: TRBV6-1
DNA: TGTGCCAGCAGTCCACCAGGGGGCCTGGAGACCCAGTACTTC
CDR3: CASSPPGGLETQYF

J: TRBJ1-1
size: .
D: .
V: TRBV13
DNA: TGTGCCAGCAGCTTACAGAAAACTATGAACACTGAAGCTTTCTTT
CDR3: CASSLQKTMNTEAFF

J: TRBJ1-1
size: .
D: .
V: TRBV28
DNA: TGTGCCAGCAGTCCCCCGGACAATACCTACACTGAAGCTTTCTTT
CDR3: CASSPPDNTYTEAFF

J: TRBJ1-1
size: .
D: .
V: TRBV5-1
DNA: TGCGCCAGCAGCTTGGGACAACACGGTTGGGGTGAGAGCACTGAAGCTTTCTTT
CDR3: CASSLGQHGWGESTEAFF

J: TRBJ1-1
size: .
D: .
V: TRBV5-4
DNA: TGTGCCAGCAGAAGAGACAGGATGAACACTGAAGCTTTCTTT
CDR3: CASRRDRMNTEAFF

J: TRBJ2-3
size: .
D: .
V: TRBV6-5
DNA: TGTGCCAGCAGTTACGGGCGGGGTAGCACAGATACGCAGTATTTT
CDR3: CASSYGRGSTDTQYF

J: TRBJ2-3
size: .
D: .
V: TRBV7-8
DNA: TGTGCCAGCAGCCCCCCCCGCCCTCCAGGGCGCACGCAGTATTTT
CDR3: CASSPPRPPGRTQYF

J: TRBJ1-6
size: .
D: TRBD1
V: TRBV28
DNA: TGTGCCAGCAGACGACCGGGACAGGGAGGCTATAATTCACCCCTCCACTTT
CDR3: CASRRPGQGGYNSPLHF

J: TRBJ2-5
size: once
D: .
V: TRBV6-5
DNA: TGTGCCAGCAGTTGGGGGGAGGCGACCCAGTACTTC
CDR3: CASSWGEATQYF

J: TRBJ1-2
size: .
D: TRBD1
V: TRBV14
DNA: TGTGCCAGCAGCCGAGGACAGGGGGATGGCTACACCTTC
CDR3: CASSRGQGDGYTF

J: TRBJ1-2
size: .
D: TRBD1
V: TRBV5-1
DNA: TGCGCCACACAGGGGCCGGGCACCTTC
CDR3: CATQGPGTF

J: TRBJ1-4
size: .
D: .
V: TRBV7-6
DNA: TGTGCCAGCAGCCCGGCGGTGGGTAGGGCGACTCCCAATGAAAAACTGTTTTTT
CDR3: CASSPAVGRATPNEKLFF

J: TRBJ2-5
size: .
D: .
V: TRBV29-1
DNA: TGCAGCATTACAGGGTTGACCCAGTACTTC
CDR3: CSITGLTQYF

J: TRBJ1-2
size: .
D: TRBD1
V: TRBV19
DNA: TGTGCCAGTAGCTTCACGATTCGACAGGGGGCATGGGGCTACACCTTC
CDR3: CASSFTIRQGAWGYTF

J: TRBJ1-5
size: .
D: .
V: TRBV6-1
DNA: TGTGCCAGCAGACAACCGTATAGCAATCAGCCCCAGCATTTT
CDR3: CASRQPYSNQPQHF

J: TRBJ1-2
size: .
D: .
V: TRBV5-1
DNA: TGCGCCAGCAGCTTCAGGAGTAGGGACGACTATGGCTACACCTTC
CDR3: CASSFRSRDDYGYTF

J: TRBJ1-3
size: .
D: .
V: TRBV7-9
DNA: TGTGCCAGCAGCTTAGGGTCAGGAAACACCATATATTTT
CDR3: CASSLGSGNTIYF

J: TRBJ2-7
size: few
D: .
V: TRBV6-1
DNA: TGTGCCAGCAGTGAAGCGCGGTCTAGCGCTGACCTATACGAGCAGTACTTC
CDR3: CASSEARSSADLYEQYF

J: TRBJ1-2
size: .
D: .
V: TRBV5-6
DNA: TGTGCCAGCAGCCGAGTGGGAGGGGTCGGCTACACCTTC
CDR3: CASSRVGGVGYTF

J: TRBJ2-2
size: .
D: .
V: TRBV5-6
DNA: TGTGCCAGCAGGCGCCGGGGAACCGGGGAGCTGTTTTTT
CDR3: CASRRRGTGELFF

J: TRBJ2-5
size: .
D: .
V: TRBV6-5
DNA: TGTGCCAGCAGTACGGGTGTCGGGCTCGGAGAGACCCAGTACTTC
CDR3: CASSTGVGLGETQYF

J: TRBJ2-3
size: .
D: TRBD2
V: TRBV7-2
DNA: TGTGCCAGCACTCTTTCGGGGGGGGATACGCAGTATTTT
CDR3: CASTLSGGDTQYF

J: TRBJ2-7
size: .
D: .
V: TRBV15
DNA: TGTGCCACCAGCAGAGGAGGTTACGAGCAGTACTTC
CDR3: CATSRGGYEQYF

J: TRBJ1-2
size: .
D: .
V: TRBV28
DNA: TGTGCCAGCAGCTCGATATATGGCTACACCTTC
CDR3: CASSSIYGYTF

J: TRBJ1-4
size: .
D: .
V: TRBV7-9
DNA: TGTGCCAGCAGCTTAGGGATCGGCGGTGAAAAACTGTTTTTT
CDR3: CASSLGIGGEKLFF

J: TRBJ2-1
size: .
D: .
V: TRBV7-6
DNA: TGTGCCAGCAGCTTAGGATGGGGGTACAATGAGCAGTTCTTC
CDR3: CASSLGWGYNEQFF

J: TRBJ2-5
size: .
D: TRBD2
V: TRBV4-2
DNA: TGTGCCAGCAGCCAAGTAAATAGCGGGGTGGGGGAGACCCAGTACTTC
CDR3: CASSQVNSGVGETQYF

J: TRBJ2-5
size: .
D: TRBD1
V: TRBV6-5
DNA: TGTGCCAGCAGTTACTCGAAGGGACAGGGGGGGGAGACCCAGTACTTC
CDR3: CASSYSKGQGGETQYF

J: TRBJ1-2
size: .
D: .
V: TRBV5-1
DNA: TGCGCCAGCAGCGGAACAAGTCATGGCTACACCTTC
CDR3: CASSGTSHGYTF

J: TRBJ1-2
size: .
D: .
V: TRBV27
DNA: TGTGCCAGCAGTTCCCGGGACACCGTAAACAGCTACACCTTC
CDR3: CASSSRDTVNSYTF

J: TRBJ2-7
size: .
D: TRBD1
V: TRBV5-5
DNA: TGTGCCAGCAGCCGACAGGGGGCCTACGAGCAGTACTTC
CDR3: CASSRQGAYEQYF

J: TRBJ2-7
size: medium-sized
D: .
V: TRBV19
DNA: TGTGCCAGTAGTATAGCTACGTCTTCCCTTGGCTACGAGCAGTACTTC
CDR3: CASSIATSSLGYEQYF

J: TRBJ1-1
size: .
D: .
V: TRBV2
DNA: TGTGCCAGCAGCGAGGGGGAGGCGGTTTCGGAAGCTTTCTTT
CDR3: CASSEGEAVSEAFF

J: TRBJ1-5
size: once
D: TRBD1
V: TRBV6-5
DNA: TGTGCCAGCAGTACGACAGGGACCGAATGGCCCCAGCATTTT
CDR3: CASSTTGTEWPQHF

J: TRBJ1-1
size: .
D: .
V: TRBV5-6
DNA: TGTGCCAGCAGCTTGGGATGGGGCAACGAAGCTTTCTTT
CDR3: CASSLGWGNEAFF

J: TRBJ1-2
size: .
D: .
V: TRBV4-2
DNA: TGTGCCAGCAGCAGCTACGGGACGGCATATGGCTACACCTTC
CDR3: CASSSYGTAYGYTF

J: TRBJ2-3
size: .
D: TRBD1
V: TRBV6-5
DNA: TGTGCCAGCAGTTACTCGCAGGGGGCGGCAGATACGCAGTATTTT
CDR3: CASSYSQGAADTQYF

J: TRBJ2-1
size: once
D: TRBD2
V: TRBV11-2
DNA: TGTGCCAGCAAGACTAGCGGGGGGGCAAATGAGCAGTTCTTC
CDR3: CASKTSGGANEQFF